A single sample gave rise to the 11 T cell receptor beta chains below, sequenced in a study of blood T cell repertoires in COVID-19. TCRdb's copy holds only in-frame clones and misses some; the assay was immunoSEQ multiplex PCR. Seen here are over 150,000 clones, less than 80% observed once, and the top ten hold approximately 13%. Material for sequencing was peripheral blood. These receptors were obtained from a woman aged 45 to 65 with acute or convalescent COVID-19.

This rearrangement joins TRBV13 to TRBJ2-2; D is perhaps TRBD1 (6 bases). The CDR3 extends over 15 amino acids. Trimming took 0 bases from V and 5 from J, leaving 10 bases between them. Germline CDR1 is PRHDT and CDR2 is FYEKMQ (reference sequence). The CDR3 DNA reads as TGTGCCAGCAGCTTAGGGACAGGAGGAACCGGGGAGCTGTTTTTT. Encoded protein: CASSLGTGGTGELFF. The full variable domain, rest sourced from reference TRBV13 and TRBJ2-2, is AAGVIQSPRHLIKEKRETATLKCYPIPRHDTVYWYQQGPGQDPQFLISFYEKMQSDKGSIPDRFSAQQFSDYHSELNMSSLELGDSALYFCASSLGTGGTGELFFGEGSRLTVL.

The chain recombines TRBV24-1 with TRBJ1-4; no clear D gene. The germline V and J ends were trimmed by 4 bases and 8 bases, with 4 bases remaining between them. The CDR3 length is 11 residues. CDR1 and CDR2 (germline): KGHDR, SFDVKD. As DNA, the CDR3 is TGTGCCACCAGTGAGGGCGAAAAACTGTTTTTT. Translating it yields CATSEGEKLFF.

The V and J genes are TRBV5-1 and TRBJ2-7, with 12 bases aligning to TRBD1. CDR3 length: 16 residues. V shed 1 base and J 0 bases; nucleotides not matched to a gene: 2. CDR1 and CDR2 (germline): SGHRS, YFSETQ. The CDR3 bases are TGCGCCAGCAGCTTGTGGGGACAGGGGGCCTCCTACGAGCAGTACTTC. It specifies CASSLWGQGASYEQYF.

The V gene is TRBV5-5, the J gene TRBJ1-4; tentative D call: TRBD1 (5 bases). The CDR3 loop spans 16 amino acids. Germline V lookup: CDR1 SGHKS, CDR2 YYEKEE (reference sequence). V was clipped by 4 bases and J by 4 bases, with 17 bases between them. The CDR3 bases are TGTGCCAGCAGCAACCTACCGGGACTGAATAATGAAAAACTGTTTTTT. Translating gives CASSNLPGLNNEKLFF.

V and J are TRBV28 and TRBJ2-7; TRBD1 matches at 8 bases. The ends lost 5 bases at V and 5 bases at J; junction bases unmatched: 17. Looked up from germline, CDR1 is MDHEN and CDR2 is SYDVKM. CDR3 length equals 17 residues. CDR3 residues: CASSLILGQGGNHEQYF. CDR3 DNA: TGTGCCAGCAGTCTAATCCTCGGACAGGGCGGCAACCACGAGCAGTACTTC. The variable domain in full, with the rest retrieved from reference TRBV28 and TRBJ2-7, is DVKVTQSSRYLVKRTGEKVFLECVQDMDHENMFWYRQDPGLGLRLIYFSYDVKMKEKGDIPEGYSVSREKKERFSLILESASTNQTSMYLCASSLILGQGGNHEQYFGPGTRLTVT.

The CDR3 DNA reads as TGTGCCAGCAGCTTTTGGTCCAACAGGGGCACCTATGGCTACACCTTC. Amino acid sequence: CASSFWSNRGTYGYTF. The chain is built from TRBV12-1 and TRBJ1-2; the listed D gene, TRBD1, was not tested against the DNA. TRBV12-1 is reported as a pseudogene. There are 16 residues in the CDR3.

This chain links TRBV12-3 or TRBV12-4 with TRBJ2-1; D not resolved. V shed 10 bases and J shed 3 bases, with 10 bases lying between them. The CDR3 length is 12 residues. The CDR3 DNA reads TGTGCCACCTCCCTCGGCTACAATGAGCAGTTCTTC. Residues: CATSLGYNEQFF.

CDR3 in amino acids: CASSISISGTQYF. The CDR3, as DNA: TGTGCCAGTAGTATTAGCATTTCGGGGACCCAGTACTTC. The chain carries TRBV19 and TRBJ2-5; D gene uncertain. The CDR3 extends over 13 amino acids. The V end lost 3 bases, the J end lost 7 bases, and 12 bases lay between the germline ends. In germline, CDR1 is LNHDA, CDR2 SQIVND (reference sequence).

CDR3 in amino acids: CASKWTVASYEQYF. The CDR3, as DNA: TGTGCCAGTAAGTGGACAGTAGCATCCTACGAGCAGTACTTC. The chain employs TRBV19 and TRBJ2-7, with D tentatively TRBD1 (6 bases). The CDR3 has 14 amino acids. Per the germline V gene, CDR1 is LNHDA and CDR2 is SQIVND (reference sequence). The V end was cut by 7 bases, the J end by 1 base, with 14 bases between.

This sequence joins TRBV28 and TRBJ1-2; D perhaps matches TRBD1 (6 bases). Germline CDR1 and CDR2: MDHEN and SYDVKM. V gave up 6 bases and J gave up 1 base, with 12 bases separating them. The CDR3 length is 14 residues. Here the CDR3 DNA reads TGTGCCAGCAGATTGGACAGCCATAACTATGGCTACACCTTC. It codes for CASRLDSHNYGYTF.

V is TRBV5-1 and J is TRBJ1-2; D call uncertain. The CDR3 length is 11 residues. V was cut by 2 bases and J by 8 bases, with 7 bases left in between. The germline CDR1 and CDR2 sequences are SGHRS and YFSETQ. The CDR3 protein is CASSFDGGYTF. In nucleotides, the CDR3 is TGCGCCAGCAGCTTTGACGGGGGCTACACCTTC.